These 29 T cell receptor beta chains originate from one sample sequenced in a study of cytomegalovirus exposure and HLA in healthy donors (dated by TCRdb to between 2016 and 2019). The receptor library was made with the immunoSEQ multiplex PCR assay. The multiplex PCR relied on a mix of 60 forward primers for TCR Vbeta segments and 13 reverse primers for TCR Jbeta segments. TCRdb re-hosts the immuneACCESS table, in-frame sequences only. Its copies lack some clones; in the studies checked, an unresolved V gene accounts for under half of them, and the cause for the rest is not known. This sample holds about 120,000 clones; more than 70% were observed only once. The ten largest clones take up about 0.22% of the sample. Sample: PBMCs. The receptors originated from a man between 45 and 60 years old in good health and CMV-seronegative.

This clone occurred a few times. The CDR3 coding sequence is TGCAGCGCATCAGAGGGGGGGGACGAGCAGTACTTC. It translates to CSASEGGDEQYF. This chain uses TRBV29-1 with TRBJ2-7; maybe TRBD2 (7 bases). Per the germline V gene, CDR1 is SQVTM and CDR2 is ANQGSEA. This CDR3 spans 12 amino acids. With 7 bases removed from V and 5 bases from J, the gap between germline ends came to 15 bases.

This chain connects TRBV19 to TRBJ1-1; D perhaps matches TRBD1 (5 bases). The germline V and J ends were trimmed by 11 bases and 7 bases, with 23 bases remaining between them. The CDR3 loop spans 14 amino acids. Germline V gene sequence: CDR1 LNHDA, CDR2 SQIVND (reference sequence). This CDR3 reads CASKASGTGGEAFF. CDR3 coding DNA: TGTGCCTCCAAGGCCTCGGGTACAGGTGGTGAAGCTTTCTTT. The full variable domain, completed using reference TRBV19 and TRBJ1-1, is DGGITQSPKYLFRKEGQNVTLSCEQNLNHDAMYWYRQDPGQGLRLIYYSQIVNDFQKGDIAEGYSVSREKKESFPLTVTSAQKNPTAFYLCASKASGTGGEAFFGQGTRLTVV.

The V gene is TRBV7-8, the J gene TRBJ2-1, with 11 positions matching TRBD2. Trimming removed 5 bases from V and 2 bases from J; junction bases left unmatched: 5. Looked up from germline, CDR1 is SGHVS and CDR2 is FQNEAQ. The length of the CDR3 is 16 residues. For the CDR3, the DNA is TGTGCCAGCAGCCTAATTAGCGGGAGGGCCTACAATGAGCAGTTCTTC. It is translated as CASSLISGRAYNEQFF.

This CDR3 reads CASSYSGGGEGEQYF. The CDR3 DNA is TGTGCCAGCAGTTACTCTGGCGGGGGAGAGGGAGAGCAGTACTTC. The chain employs TRBV6-6 and TRBJ2-7, with 7 bases that match TRBD2. The V gene's germline CDR1 is MNHNY and CDR2 SVGAGI (reference sequence). The CDR3 consists of 15 residues. V shed 0 bases, J shed 7 bases, and the junction held 9 bases outside the gene matches.

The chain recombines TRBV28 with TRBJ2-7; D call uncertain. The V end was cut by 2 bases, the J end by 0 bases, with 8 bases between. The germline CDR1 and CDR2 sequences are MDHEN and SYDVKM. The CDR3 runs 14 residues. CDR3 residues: CASSLASGSYEQYF. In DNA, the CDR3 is TGTGCCAGCAGTTTAGCTTCGGGCTCCTACGAGCAGTACTTC.

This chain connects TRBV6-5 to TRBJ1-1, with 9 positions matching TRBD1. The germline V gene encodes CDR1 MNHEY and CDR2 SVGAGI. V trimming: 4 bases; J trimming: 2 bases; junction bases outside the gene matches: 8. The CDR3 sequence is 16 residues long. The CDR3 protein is CASSSPGTGRNTEAFF. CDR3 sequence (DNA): TGTGCCAGCAGTTCCCCGGGGACAGGGCGAAACACTGAAGCTTTCTTT.

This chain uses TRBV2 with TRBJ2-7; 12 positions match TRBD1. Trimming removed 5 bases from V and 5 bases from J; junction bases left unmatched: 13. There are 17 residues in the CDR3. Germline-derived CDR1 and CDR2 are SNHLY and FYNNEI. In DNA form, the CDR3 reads TGTGCCAGCAGTAGTACCGGGACAGGGGGCGGCAGAGACGAGCAGTACTTC. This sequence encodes CASSSTGTGGGRDEQYF.

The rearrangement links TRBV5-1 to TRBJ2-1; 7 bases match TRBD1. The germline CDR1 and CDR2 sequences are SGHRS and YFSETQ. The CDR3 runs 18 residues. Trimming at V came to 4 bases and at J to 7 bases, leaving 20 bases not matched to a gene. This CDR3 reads CASSLESKQGRWGNEQFF. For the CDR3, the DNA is TGCGCCAGCAGCCTAGAGTCGAAACAGGGGCGTTGGGGGAATGAGCAGTTCTTC.

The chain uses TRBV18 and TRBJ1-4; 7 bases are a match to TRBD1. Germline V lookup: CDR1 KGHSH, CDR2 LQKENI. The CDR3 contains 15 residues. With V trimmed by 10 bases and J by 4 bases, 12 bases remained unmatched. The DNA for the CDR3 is TGTGCCACCCACTTAGACGGGACAGTTAATGAAAAACTGTTTTTT. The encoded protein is CATHLDGTVNEKLFF.

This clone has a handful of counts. The CDR3 DNA is TGTGCCACCAAGGGAGGAACTAGCACAGATACGCAGTATTTT. This encodes CATKGGTSTDTQYF. The V gene is TRBV2, the J gene TRBJ2-3; tentative D call: TRBD2 (6 bases). The CDR3 runs to 14 residues. Germline V gene sequence: CDR1 SNHLY, CDR2 FYNNEI. V was pared by 10 bases and J by 0 bases, with 14 bases between. Variable domain in full (rest from reference TRBV2 and TRBJ2-3): EPEVTQTPSHQVTQMGQEVILRCVPISNHLYFYWYRQILGQKVEFLVSFYNNEISEKSEIFDDQFSVERPDGSNFTLKIRSTKLEDSAMYFCATKGGTSTDTQYFGPGTRLTVL.

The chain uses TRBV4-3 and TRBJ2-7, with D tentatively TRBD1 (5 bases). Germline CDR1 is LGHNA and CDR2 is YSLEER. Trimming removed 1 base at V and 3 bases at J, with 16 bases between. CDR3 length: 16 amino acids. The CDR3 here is CASSQGSRQGIYEQYF. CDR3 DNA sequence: TGCGCCAGCAGCCAAGGATCCCGTCAGGGCATCTACGAGCAGTACTTC.

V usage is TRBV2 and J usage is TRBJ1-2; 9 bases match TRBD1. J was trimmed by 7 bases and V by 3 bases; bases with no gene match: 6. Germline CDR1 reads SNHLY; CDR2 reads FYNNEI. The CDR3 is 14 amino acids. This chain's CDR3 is CASSEKQGAGGYTF. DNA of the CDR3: TGTGCCAGCAGTGAGAAACAGGGGGCGGGTGGCTACACCTTC.

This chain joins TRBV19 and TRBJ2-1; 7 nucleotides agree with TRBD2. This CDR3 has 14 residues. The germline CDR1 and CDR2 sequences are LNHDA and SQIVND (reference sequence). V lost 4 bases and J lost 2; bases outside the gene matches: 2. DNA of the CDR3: TGTGCCAGTAGTAGTGGACTAGCCTACAATGAGCAGTTCTTC. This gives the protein CASSSGLAYNEQFF.

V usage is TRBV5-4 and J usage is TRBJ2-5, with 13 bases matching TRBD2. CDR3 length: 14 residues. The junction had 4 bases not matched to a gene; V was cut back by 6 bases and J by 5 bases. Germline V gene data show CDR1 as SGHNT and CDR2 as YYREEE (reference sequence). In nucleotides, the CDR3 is TGTGCCAGCACCACTAGCGGGAGGGCTGAGACCCAGTACTTC. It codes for CASTTSGRAETQYF.

CDR3 in DNA: TGTGCCAGCAGCCCGGGAAGGCGGGGCCAGAAAGCAGATACGCAGTATTTT. It is translated as CASSPGRRGQKADTQYF. V and J are TRBV11-2 and TRBJ2-3, with a tentative D call TRBD2 (6 bases). Trimming removed 5 bases at V and 4 bases at J, with 22 bases between. The CDR3 contains 17 residues. Per germline, CDR1 SGHAT and CDR2 FQNNGV.

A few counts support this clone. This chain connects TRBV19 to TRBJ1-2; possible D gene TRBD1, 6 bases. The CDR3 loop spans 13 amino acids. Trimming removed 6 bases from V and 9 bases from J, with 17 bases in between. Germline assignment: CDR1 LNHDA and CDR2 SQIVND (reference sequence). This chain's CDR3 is CASRDSGNYRYTF. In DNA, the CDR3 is TGTGCCAGTAGGGACAGTGGTAATTATCGCTACACCTTC.

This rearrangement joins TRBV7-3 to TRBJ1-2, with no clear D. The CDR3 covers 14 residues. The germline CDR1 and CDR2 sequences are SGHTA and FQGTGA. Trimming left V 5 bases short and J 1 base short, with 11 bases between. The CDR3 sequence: CASSSGRDNYGYTF. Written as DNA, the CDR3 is TGTGCCAGCAGCAGCGGACGGGATAACTATGGCTACACCTTC.

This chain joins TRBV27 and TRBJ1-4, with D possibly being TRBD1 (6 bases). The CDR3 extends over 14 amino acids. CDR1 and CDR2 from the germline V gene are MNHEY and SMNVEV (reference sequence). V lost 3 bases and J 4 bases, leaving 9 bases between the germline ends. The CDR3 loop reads CASSFRGHNEKLFF. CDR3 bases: TGTGCCAGCAGTTTCAGGGGCCATAATGAAAAACTGTTTTTT.

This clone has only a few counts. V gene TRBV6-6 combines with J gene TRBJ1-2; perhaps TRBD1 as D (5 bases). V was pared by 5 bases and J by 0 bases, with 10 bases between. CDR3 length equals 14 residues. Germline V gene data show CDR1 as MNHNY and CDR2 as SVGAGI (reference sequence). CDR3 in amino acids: CASSRGTANYGYTF. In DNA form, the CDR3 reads TGTGCCAGCAGTCGCGGGACGGCTAACTATGGCTACACCTTC.

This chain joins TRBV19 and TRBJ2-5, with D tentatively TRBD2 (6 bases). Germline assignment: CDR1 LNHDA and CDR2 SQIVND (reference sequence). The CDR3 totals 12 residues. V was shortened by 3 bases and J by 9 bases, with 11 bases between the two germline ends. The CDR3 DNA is TGTGCCAGTAGTATGGACGGGGAGGCCCAGTACTTC. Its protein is CASSMDGEAQYF.

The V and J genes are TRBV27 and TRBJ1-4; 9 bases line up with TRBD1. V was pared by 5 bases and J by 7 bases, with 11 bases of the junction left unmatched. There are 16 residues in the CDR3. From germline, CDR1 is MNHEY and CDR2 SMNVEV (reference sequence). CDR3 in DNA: TGTGCCAGCAGTCCCCAGCCGGGACAGGGAACTGAAAAACTGTTTTTT. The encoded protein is CASSPQPGQGTEKLFF.

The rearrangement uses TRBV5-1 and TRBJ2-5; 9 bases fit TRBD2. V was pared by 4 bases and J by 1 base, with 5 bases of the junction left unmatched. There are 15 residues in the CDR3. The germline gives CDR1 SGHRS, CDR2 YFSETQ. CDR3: CASSGSGGIQETQYF. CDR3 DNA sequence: TGCGCCAGCAGCGGTAGCGGGGGTATCCAAGAGACCCAGTACTTC.

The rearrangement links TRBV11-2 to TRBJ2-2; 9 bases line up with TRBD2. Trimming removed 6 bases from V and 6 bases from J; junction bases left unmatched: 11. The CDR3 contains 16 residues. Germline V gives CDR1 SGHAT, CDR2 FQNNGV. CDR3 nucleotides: TGTGCCAGCAGTCGGGGGGGGCTAGCGGGATCCGGGGAGCTGTTTTTT. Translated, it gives CASSRGGLAGSGELFF.

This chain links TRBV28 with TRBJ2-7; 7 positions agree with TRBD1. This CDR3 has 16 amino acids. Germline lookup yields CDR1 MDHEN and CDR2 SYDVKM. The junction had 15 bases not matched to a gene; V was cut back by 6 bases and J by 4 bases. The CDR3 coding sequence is TGTGCCAGCAGACCTATCGCTCTGACAGGGCGATACGAGCAGTACTTC. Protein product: CASRPIALTGRYEQYF.

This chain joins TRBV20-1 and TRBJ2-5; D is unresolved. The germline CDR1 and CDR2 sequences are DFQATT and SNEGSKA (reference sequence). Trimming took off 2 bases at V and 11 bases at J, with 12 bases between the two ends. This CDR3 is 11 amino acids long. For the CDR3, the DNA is TGCAGTGCTAGATACAGTCCTCCACAGTACTTC. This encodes CSARYSPPQYF.

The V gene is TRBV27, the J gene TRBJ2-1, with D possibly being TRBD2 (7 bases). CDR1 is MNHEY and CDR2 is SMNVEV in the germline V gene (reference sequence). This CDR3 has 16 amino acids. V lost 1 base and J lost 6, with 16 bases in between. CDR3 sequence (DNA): TGTGCCAGCAGTTTATTGGGGGGGAAGGGGGGCAATGAGCAGTTCTTC. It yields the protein CASSLLGGKGGNEQFF.

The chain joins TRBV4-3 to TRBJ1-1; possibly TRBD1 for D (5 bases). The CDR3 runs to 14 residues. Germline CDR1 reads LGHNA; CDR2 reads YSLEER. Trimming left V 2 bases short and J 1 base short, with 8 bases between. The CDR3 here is CASSQTTGNTEAFF. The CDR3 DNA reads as TGCGCCAGCAGCCAAACTACAGGGAACACTGAAGCTTTCTTT.

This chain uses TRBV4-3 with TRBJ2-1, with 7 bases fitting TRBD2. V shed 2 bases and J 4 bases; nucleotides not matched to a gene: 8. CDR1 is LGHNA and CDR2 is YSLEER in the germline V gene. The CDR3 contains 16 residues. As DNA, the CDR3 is TGCGCCAGCAGCCAAACTAAGGCTAGCGGATACAATGAGCAGTTCTTC. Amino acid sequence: CASSQTKASGYNEQFF.

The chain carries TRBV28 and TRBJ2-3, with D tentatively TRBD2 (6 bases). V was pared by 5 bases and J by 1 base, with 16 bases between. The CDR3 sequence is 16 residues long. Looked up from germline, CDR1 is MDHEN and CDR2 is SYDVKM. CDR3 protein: CASSPAPGGGTDTQYF. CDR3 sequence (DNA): TGTGCCAGCAGTCCCGCCCCAGGAGGGGGCACAGATACGCAGTATTTT.